The 28 T cell receptor beta chains below all came from one sample that was sequenced in a study of blood T cell repertoires in COVID-19. Assay: immunoSEQ multiplex PCR; the TCRdb copy retains only in-frame clones and omits some. The profile covers 87,000 or so clones, with roughly 91% appearing a single time and roughly 4.5% taken by the ten largest. The sample was peripheral blood. These receptors all stem from a woman of 80 years or more with acute or convalescent COVID-19.

The chain combines TRBV27 with TRBJ1-3, with D tentatively TRBD1 (5 bases). Trimming took off 5 bases at V and 1 base at J, with 15 bases between the two ends. Germline V CDR1 and CDR2: MNHEY, SMNVEV (reference sequence). The CDR3 is 16 residues long. CDR3: CASSPRQSGSGNTIYF. In DNA, the CDR3 is TGTGCCAGCAGTCCTCGACAGTCCGGGTCTGGAAACACCATATATTTT.

In its sample, this clone was seen once. The chain has TRBV10-3 and TRBJ2-3, with 8 positions matching TRBD2. J was trimmed by 4 bases and V by 10 bases; bases with no gene match: 7. Germline V CDR1 and CDR2: ENHRY, SYGVKD. This CDR3 comprises 13 residues. This chain's CDR3 is CANQREWSDTQYF. In nucleotides, the CDR3 is TGTGCCAATCAGCGGGAGTGGTCAGATACGCAGTATTTT.

The rearrangement uses TRBV10-2 and TRBJ2-1, with no clear D. From germline, CDR1 is WSHSY and CDR2 SAAADI. V was pared by 2 bases and J by 9 bases, with 5 bases between. This CDR3 has 11 amino acids. CDR3 bases: TGCGCCAGCAGTGAGGAGATTGAGCAGTTCTTC. This sequence encodes CASSEEIEQFF.

The rearrangement uses TRBV5-4 and TRBJ2-4; 8 nucleotides align to TRBD2. Looked up from germline, CDR1 is SGHNT and CDR2 is YYREEE (reference sequence). CDR3 length: 16 residues. The J segment lost 4 bases and the V segment lost 4 bases, leaving 10 bases of the junction unmatched. CDR3 in amino acids: CASSRTGGVGKNIQYF. Here the CDR3 DNA reads TGTGCCAGCAGCCGGACGGGAGGGGTGGGGAAAAACATTCAGTACTTC.

The CDR3 is CASSPQGTGNTEAFF. Written as DNA, the CDR3 is TGTGCCAGCTCACCTCAGGGGACAGGGAACACTGAAGCTTTCTTT. J is TRBJ1-1 and V is TRBV18, with TRBD1 matching over 8 bases. The J segment lost 1 base and the V segment lost 3 bases, leaving 4 bases of the junction unmatched. The CDR3 covers 15 residues. Germline CDR1 is KGHSH and CDR2 is LQKENI. The full variable domain, completed using reference TRBV18 and TRBJ1-1, is NAGVMQNPRHLVRRRGQEARLRCSPMKGHSHVYWYRQLPEEGLKFMVYLQKENIIDESGMPKERFSAEFPKEGPSILRIQQVVRGDSAAYFCASSPQGTGNTEAFFGQGTRLTVV.

CDR3 loop: CASRGTAGGNTIYF. In DNA, the CDR3 is TGTGCCAGCAGAGGGACAGCCGGAGGAAACACCATATATTTT. V and J are TRBV7-9 and TRBJ1-3, with TRBD1 identical over 7 bases. V lost 6 bases to trimming and J lost 4 bases; unmatched junction nucleotides: 6. The CDR3 loop spans 14 amino acids. The germline V gene encodes CDR1 SEHNR and CDR2 FQNEAQ (reference sequence).

The V and J genes are TRBV2 and TRBJ1-2; 7 bases match TRBD1. This CDR3 has 14 amino acids. V shed 8 bases, J shed 4 bases, and the junction held 10 bases outside the gene matches. Looked up from germline, CDR1 is SNHLY and CDR2 is FYNNEI. CDR3: CASRPGQQIYGYTF. As DNA, the CDR3 is TGTGCCAGCCGCCCGGGACAGCAAATCTATGGCTACACCTTC.

The chain links TRBV4-1 to TRBJ2-1; 10 bases line up with TRBD2. CDR1 MGHRA and CDR2 YSYEKL come from the germline V gene. The CDR3 runs to 15 residues. J was trimmed by 5 bases and V by 2 bases; bases with no gene match: 3. CDR3 in DNA: TGCGCCAGCAGCCAACTTGGACTAGCGGACAATGAGCAGTTCTTC. Protein: CASSQLGLADNEQFF.

This chain joins TRBV6-1 and TRBJ2-3; TRBD2 aligns across 11 bases. CDR1 and CDR2 from the germline V gene are MNHNS and SASEGT. This CDR3 is 18 amino acids long. The ends lost 0 bases at V and 0 bases at J; junction bases unmatched: 5. The CDR3: CASSEARTSGSSTDTQYF. CDR3 nucleotides: TGTGCCAGCAGTGAAGCTAGGACTAGCGGGTCTAGCACAGATACGCAGTATTTT.

The chain carries TRBV25-1 and TRBJ2-1, with 7 bases aligning to TRBD1. This CDR3 spans 11 amino acids. The germline gives CDR1 MGHDK, CDR2 SYGVNS. V shed 8 bases, J shed 7 bases, and the junction held 2 bases outside the gene matches. In DNA form, the CDR3 reads TGTGCCAGCCAGGGGGTGAATGAGCAGTTCTTC. Its protein product is CASQGVNEQFF.

The chain recombines TRBV19 with TRBJ2-6, with 7 bases that match TRBD2. The trim removed 6 bases at V and 0 bases at J, leaving 11 bases unmatched. Per the germline V gene, CDR1 is LNHDA and CDR2 is SQIVND (reference sequence). The CDR3 loop spans 18 amino acids. CDR3 sequence: CASSPWGGRGSGANVLTF. The CDR3, as DNA: TGTGCCAGTAGCCCGTGGGGGGGTAGGGGCTCTGGGGCCAACGTCCTGACTTTC.

The V call is TRBV5-5, the J call TRBJ2-7, with 8 nucleotides matching TRBD2. V lost 4 bases to trimming and J lost 2 bases; unmatched junction nucleotides: 8. The CDR3 is 15 amino acids. CDR1 is SGHKS, CDR2 YYEKEE, per germline (reference sequence). The CDR3 DNA reads TGTGCCAGCAGCCTCATAGCGGGACCTGCCTACGAGCAGTACTTC. This sequence encodes CASSLIAGPAYEQYF.

The chain uses TRBV5-1 and TRBJ2-1, with 11 bases fitting TRBD2. The V and J ends lost 4 bases and 7 bases, in that order; junction bases with no gene match: 7. CDR3 length: 15 residues. The germline gives CDR1 SGHRS, CDR2 YFSETQ. DNA for the CDR3: TGCGCCAGCAGCCCGTGGACTAGCGGGTTAAATGAGCAGTTCTTC. Residues: CASSPWTSGLNEQFF.

The V call is TRBV5-5, the J call TRBJ1-1; 10 bases map to TRBD1. This CDR3 contains 14 residues. Germline V lookup: CDR1 SGHKS, CDR2 YYEKEE (reference sequence). V gave up 4 bases and J gave up 7 bases; unmatched junction bases: 7. This CDR3 is CASSTIRDRGEAFF. CDR3 in DNA: TGTGCCAGCAGCACCATCCGGGACAGGGGTGAAGCTTTCTTT. The full variable domain, with the rest looked up from reference TRBV5-5 and TRBJ1-1, is DAGVTQSPTHLIKTRGQQVTLRCSPISGHKSVSWYQQVLGQGPQFIFQYYEKEERGRGNFPDRFSARQFPNYSSELNVNALLLGDSALYLCASSTIRDRGEAFFGQGTRLTVV.

The chain uses TRBV24-1 and TRBJ1-5, with D possibly TRBD1 on 5 matching bases. Germline lookup yields CDR1 KGHDR and CDR2 SFDVKD. V shed 4 bases and J shed 0 bases, with 18 bases lying between them. This CDR3 has 18 amino acids. CDR3 residues: CATSEGQGIMDSNQPQHF. The CDR3 DNA reads as TGTGCCACCAGTGAGGGGCAGGGAATTATGGATAGCAATCAGCCCCAGCATTTT.

Details on this clone: Other DNA sequences in the same sample also yield this CDR3. The DNA of the CDR3 is TGTGCCAGCAGCTTGCCGAGCAGGGACACTGAAGCTTTCTTT. It encodes CASSLPSRDTEAFF. The chain recombines TRBV5-5 with TRBJ1-1; maybe TRBD1 (5 bases). Trimming removed 1 base at V and 3 bases at J, with 10 bases between. Per the germline V gene, CDR1 is SGHKS and CDR2 is YYEKEE (reference sequence). The CDR3 sequence is 14 residues long.

V gene TRBV11-2 combines with J gene TRBJ2-1; a possible D gene is TRBD2 (5 bases). The CDR3 contains 15 residues. Germline assignment: CDR1 SGHAT and CDR2 FQNNGV. V gave up 1 base and J gave up 7 bases, with 14 bases separating them. The CDR3 DNA reads TGTGCCAGCAGCTTAGCGATTGCTAGCTGGAATGAGCAGTTCTTC. Residues: CASSLAIASWNEQFF.

The chain recombines TRBV6-2 or TRBV6-3 with TRBJ1-1; weak D call: TRBD1 (6 bases). The V gene's germline CDR1 is MNHEY and CDR2 SVGEGT. Deletions cut 5 bases from V and 2 bases from J, with 24 bases between. CDR3 size: 18 residues. Here the CDR3 DNA reads TGTGCCAGCAGTCCCGCCCTGGGAGGGGGGGCCTATAACACTGAAGCTTTCTTT. It is translated as CASSPALGGGAYNTEAFF.

Only one count was recorded for this clone. The chain combines TRBV19 with TRBJ2-7; weak D call: TRBD2 (5 bases). Per the germline V gene, CDR1 is LNHDA and CDR2 is SQIVND (reference sequence). The V gene lost 3 bases and the J gene lost 0 bases, with 9 bases spanning the gap. This CDR3 has 14 residues. CDR3 protein: CASSMSGGSYEQYF. The CDR3 coding sequence is TGTGCCAGTAGTATGTCAGGAGGCTCCTACGAGCAGTACTTC.

This sequence joins TRBV30 and TRBJ1-6; D gene ambiguous. The germline V gene has CDR1 GTSNPN and CDR2 SVGIG (reference sequence). Trimming took off 2 bases at V and 7 bases at J, with 9 bases between the two ends. The length of the CDR3 is 13 residues. The CDR3 DNA sequence: TGTGCCTGGAGTACCTCCAGGAATTCACCCCTCCACTTT. Translation: CAWSTSRNSPLHF.

CDR3 DNA: TGTGCCAGCTCACCAAAGGCGGGAGGGCCGGGAGAGACCCAGTACTTC. Translation gives CASSPKAGGPGETQYF. V gene TRBV18 combines with J gene TRBJ2-5; TRBD2 matches 9 bases. Trimming at V came to 2 bases and at J to 4 bases, leaving 8 bases not matched to a gene. The CDR3 runs to 16 residues. Germline assignment: CDR1 KGHSH and CDR2 LQKENI.

The rearrangement uses TRBV5-1 and TRBJ2-1; 10 bases line up with TRBD2. The CDR3 spans 14 residues. Germline trimming cut 2 bases from V and 9 bases from J; bases unmatched to any gene: 5. CDR1 SGHRS and CDR2 YFSETQ come from the germline V gene. The CDR3 DNA is TGCGCCAGCAGCTTTGATAGCGGGAGGAGTGAGCAGTTCTTC. Translating it yields CASSFDSGRSEQFF.

J is TRBJ2-7 and V is TRBV6-2 or TRBV6-3; D is perhaps TRBD2 (6 bases). The CDR3 has 16 residues. The germline V and J ends were trimmed by 2 bases and 0 bases, with 14 bases remaining between them. CDR1 is MNHEY, CDR2 SVGEGT, per germline. Here the CDR3 DNA reads TGTGCCAGCAGTTACGTGGGCTCGACTAGCTCCTACGAGCAGTACTTC. This encodes CASSYVGSTSSYEQYF.

The chain employs TRBV9 and TRBJ2-2; no definite D call. CDR1 SGDLS and CDR2 YYNGEE come from the germline V gene. V lost 0 bases and J 3 bases, leaving 6 bases between the germline ends. The CDR3 totals 14 residues. Here the CDR3 DNA reads TGTGCCAGCAGCGTAGATCGGTACACCGGGGAGCTGTTTTTT. It codes for CASSVDRYTGELFF. Full variable domain (rest looked up from reference TRBV9 and TRBJ2-2): DSGVTQTPKHLITATGQRVTLRCSPRSGDLSVYWYQQSLDQGLQFLIQYYNGEERAKGNILERFSAQQFPDLHSELNLSSLELGDSALYFCASSVDRYTGELFFGEGSRLTVL.

The rearrangement links TRBV14 to TRBJ2-7; TRBD1 matches 9 bases. V was clipped by 4 bases and J by 4 bases; unmatched bases: 8. Germline V CDR1 and CDR2: SGHDN, FVKESK. The CDR3 extends over 15 amino acids. The chain's CDR3 is CASSPGGTGTYEQYF. The CDR3 DNA sequence: TGTGCCAGCAGCCCTGGAGGGACAGGGACTTACGAGCAGTACTTC.

The chain carries TRBV11-2 and TRBJ2-1; 12 bases map to TRBD2. V was pared by 1 base and J by 6 bases, with 4 bases of the junction left unmatched. This CDR3 has 16 amino acids. CDR1 and CDR2 (germline): SGHAT, FQNNGV. This CDR3 is CASSLATSGGANEQFF. CDR3 nucleotides: TGTGCCAGCAGCTTAGCGACTAGCGGGGGAGCCAATGAGCAGTTCTTC.

Of note for this clone: Other DNA sequences of this sample code for an identical CDR3. The V and J genes are TRBV19 and TRBJ1-2; TRBD1 is a possible D gene (5 bases). CDR3 length: 14 amino acids. The germline V gene encodes CDR1 LNHDA and CDR2 SQIVND (reference sequence). V was clipped by 0 bases and J by 2 bases, with 7 bases between them. The CDR3 protein is CASSIDGANYGYTF. The CDR3 DNA reads as TGTGCCAGTAGTATAGATGGGGCCAACTATGGCTACACCTTC.

The gene calls are TRBV7-8 and TRBJ1-5, with 7 bases that match TRBD1. With V trimmed by 5 bases and J by 8 bases, 9 bases remained unmatched. Germline V gene lookup returns CDR1 SGHVS and CDR2 FQNEAQ. CDR3 length equals 14 residues. This CDR3 reads CASSLDRAPEPQHF. The CDR3 bases are TGTGCCAGCAGCCTTGACAGGGCCCCCGAGCCCCAGCATTTT.